This TCR beta chain was recorded in a study of T-cell reconstitution after alpha-beta-depleted transplantation in children. Study-level points and caveats: The origin of high day-60 TCRbeta diversity in some patients lay in surviving recipient T cells and thymic progenitors. At one year after transplant, newly produced T cells mostly accounted for T-cell counts and diversity. Two months or so post-transplant, alpha-beta T cells reportedly derived from several hundred expanded graft clones.

This CDR3 is built from 16 residues. V shed 3 bases and J 8 bases; nucleotides not matched to a gene: 4. CDR1 LGHNA and CDR2 YSLEER come from the germline V gene. With respect to this clonotype: No antigen is known for it.

Library preparation (for TCRbeta) was performed with unique molecular identifiers. TCRdb independently ran MiXCR on the PCR reads; one entry per CDR3 protein. The top ten hold approximately 2.1% of the sample, which has hundreds of thousands of distinct CDR3 sequences, around 13% seen once. This chain connects TRBV4-3 to TRBJ2-1; TRBD2 matches 16 bases. The sample was PBMCs, mostly from graft donor cells, taken 360 days after TCRalphabeta/CD19-depleted stem cell transplant. The receptor was isolated from a male patient aged 10 to 17 who had a stem cell transplant for acute myeloid leukemia, so the T cells may come from the graft donor. DNA for the CDR3: TGCGCCAGCAGCCACCGAGGGACTAGCGGGAGGGATGAGCAGTTCTTC. Its protein is CASSHRGTSGRDEQFF.